Given below is one T cell receptor beta chain in context. Profiled with immunoSEQ multiplex PCR; TCRdb holds only in-frame clones, not every one. The sample lists about 38,000 clones, about three quarters occurring once. The CDR3 extends over 14 amino acids. Trimming removed 5 bases from V and 0 bases from J, with 11 bases in between. The germline V gene has CDR1 SNHLY and CDR2 FYNNEI. The data belong to a study of OX40 agonist ivuxolimab in advanced cancers. This chain joins TRBV2 and TRBJ2-7, with unresolved D. Sequences were derived from CD4+ or CD8+ T cells sorted from blood, sampled in a trial of the OX40 agonist ivuxolimab. This TCR derives from an adult with an advanced solid tumor such as melanoma, head and neck, liver or kidney cancer. The CDR3 region is CASSFDRSSYEQYF. The CDR3, as DNA: TGTGCCAGCAGTTTCGACCGGAGCTCCTACGAGCAGTACTTC.